This T cell receptor (beta chain) emerged from a study of T cell clonotyping in hematopoietic cell transplantation. Study-level results: Without cell sorting, CD4 versus CD8 contributions remain unresolved.

The table came from immunoSEQ multiplex PCR; TCRdb's copy has only in-frame clones and leaves some out. The sample carries some 1,200 clones, roughly 50% recorded once. As for this clone: The antigen is undetermined.

Blood collection times were about day -28 and days 30, 100, 180 posttransplant. Germline-derived CDR1 and CDR2 are GTSNPN and SVGIG (reference sequence). V was clipped by 3 bases and J by 2 bases; unmatched bases: 8. The CDR3 contains 15 residues. The sequence was obtained from a male patient aged 45-60 years who had an allogeneic stem cell transplant from an unrelated donor, so T cells may come from the graft donor. Some clones in this sample may be carry-over from other donors' samples. The genes are TRBV30 and TRBJ2-3; 7 nucleotides align to TRBD2. This specimen was PBMCs, taken 180 days after allogeneic stem cell transplant. Here the CDR3 DNA reads TGTGCCTGGAGCATGACTAGCTCACACACAGATACGCAGTATTTT. Encoded protein: CAWSMTSSHTDTQYF.